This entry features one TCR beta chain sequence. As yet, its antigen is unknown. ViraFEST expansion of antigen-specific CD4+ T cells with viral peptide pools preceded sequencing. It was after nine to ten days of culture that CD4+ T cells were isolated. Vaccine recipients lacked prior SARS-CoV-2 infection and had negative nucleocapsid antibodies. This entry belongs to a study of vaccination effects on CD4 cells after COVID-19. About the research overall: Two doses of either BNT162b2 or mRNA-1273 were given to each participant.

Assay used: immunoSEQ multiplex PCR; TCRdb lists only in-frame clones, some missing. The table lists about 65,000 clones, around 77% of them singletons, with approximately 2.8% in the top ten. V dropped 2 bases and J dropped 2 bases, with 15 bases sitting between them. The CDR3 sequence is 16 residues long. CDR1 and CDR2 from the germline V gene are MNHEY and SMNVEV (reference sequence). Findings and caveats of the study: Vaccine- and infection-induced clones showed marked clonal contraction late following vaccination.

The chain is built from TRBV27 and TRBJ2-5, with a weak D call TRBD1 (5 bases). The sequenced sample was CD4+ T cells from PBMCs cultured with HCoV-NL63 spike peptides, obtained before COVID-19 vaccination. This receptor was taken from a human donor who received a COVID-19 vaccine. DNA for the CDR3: TGTGCCAGCAGTTTAATTGGGTCAGGGCTGCAAGAGACCCAGTACTTC. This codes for CASSLIGSGLQETQYF.